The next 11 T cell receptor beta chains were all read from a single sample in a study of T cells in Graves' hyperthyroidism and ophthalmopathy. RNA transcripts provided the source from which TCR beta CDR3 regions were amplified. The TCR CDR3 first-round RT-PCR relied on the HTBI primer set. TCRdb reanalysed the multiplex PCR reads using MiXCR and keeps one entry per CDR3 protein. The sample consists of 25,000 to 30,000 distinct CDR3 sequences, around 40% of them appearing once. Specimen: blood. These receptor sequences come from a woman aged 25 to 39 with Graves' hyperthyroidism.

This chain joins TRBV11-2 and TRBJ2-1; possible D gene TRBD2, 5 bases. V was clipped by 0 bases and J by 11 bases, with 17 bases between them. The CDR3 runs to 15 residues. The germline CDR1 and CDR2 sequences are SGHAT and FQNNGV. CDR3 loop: CASSLDRGLDDKQFF. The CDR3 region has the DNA TGTGCCAGCAGCTTAGATCGAGGGCTAGACGATAAGCAGTTCTTC.

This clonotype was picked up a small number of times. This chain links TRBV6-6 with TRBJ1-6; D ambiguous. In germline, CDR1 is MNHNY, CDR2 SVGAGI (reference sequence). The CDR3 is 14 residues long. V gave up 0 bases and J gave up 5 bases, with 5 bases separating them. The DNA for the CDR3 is TGTGCCAGCAGTTACTCGGTAGATAATTCACCCCTCCACTTT. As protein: CASSYSVDNSPLHF.

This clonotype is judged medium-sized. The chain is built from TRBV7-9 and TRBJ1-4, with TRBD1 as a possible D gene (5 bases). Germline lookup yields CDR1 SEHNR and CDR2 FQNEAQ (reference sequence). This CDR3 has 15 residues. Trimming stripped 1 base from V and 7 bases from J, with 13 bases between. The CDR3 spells CASSLGGNGGEKLFF. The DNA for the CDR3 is TGTGCCAGCAGCTTAGGGGGGAATGGTGGTGAAAAACTGTTTTTT.

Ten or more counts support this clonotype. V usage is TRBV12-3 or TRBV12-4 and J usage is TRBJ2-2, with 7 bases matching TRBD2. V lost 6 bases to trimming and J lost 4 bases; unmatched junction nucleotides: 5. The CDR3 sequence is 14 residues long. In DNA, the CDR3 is TGTGCCAGCAGATGGACTAGAAGCACCGGGGAGCTGTTTTTT. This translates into CASRWTRSTGELFF.

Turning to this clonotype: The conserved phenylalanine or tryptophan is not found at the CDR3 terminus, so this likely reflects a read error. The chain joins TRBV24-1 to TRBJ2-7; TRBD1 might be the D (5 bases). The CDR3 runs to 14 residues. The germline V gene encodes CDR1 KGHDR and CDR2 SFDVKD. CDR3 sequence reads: CASSNSQGPSEQYL. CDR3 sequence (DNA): TGTGCCTCCAGTAATTCGCAGGGTCCTAGCGAGCAGTACCTC.

The CDR3 DNA is TGCAGTGCTGCATTCTTATTAGCGGGAGGGACAGATACGCAGTATTTT. This encodes CSAAFLLAGGTDTQYF. The chain has TRBV20-1 and TRBJ2-3; 11 nucleotides agree with TRBD2. Trimming took 5 bases from V and 3 from J; bases not matched to a gene: 10. This CDR3 region has 16 residues. Germline V gene data show CDR1 as DFQATT and CDR2 as SNEGSKA (reference sequence).

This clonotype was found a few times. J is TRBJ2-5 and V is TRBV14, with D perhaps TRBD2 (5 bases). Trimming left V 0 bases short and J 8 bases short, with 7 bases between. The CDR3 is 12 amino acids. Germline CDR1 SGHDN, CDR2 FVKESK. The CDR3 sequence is CASSQDRTTQYF. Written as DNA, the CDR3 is TGTGCCAGCAGCCAAGATAGGACTACCCAGTACTTC.

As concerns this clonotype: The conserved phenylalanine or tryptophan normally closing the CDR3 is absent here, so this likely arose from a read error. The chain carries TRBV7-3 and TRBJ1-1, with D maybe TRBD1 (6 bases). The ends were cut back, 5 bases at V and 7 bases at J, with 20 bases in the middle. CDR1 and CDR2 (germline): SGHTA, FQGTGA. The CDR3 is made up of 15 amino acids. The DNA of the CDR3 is TGTGCCAGCAGCCATGTACAACAGGGAAGGGTTGAAGCTTTCCTT. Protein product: CASSHVQQGRVEAFL.

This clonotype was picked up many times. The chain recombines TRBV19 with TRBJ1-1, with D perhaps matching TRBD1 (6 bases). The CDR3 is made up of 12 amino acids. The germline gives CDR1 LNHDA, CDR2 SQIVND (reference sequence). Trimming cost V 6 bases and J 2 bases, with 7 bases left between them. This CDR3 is CASRDRNTEAFF. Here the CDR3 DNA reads TGTGCCAGTAGGGACAGAAACACTGAAGCTTTCTTT.

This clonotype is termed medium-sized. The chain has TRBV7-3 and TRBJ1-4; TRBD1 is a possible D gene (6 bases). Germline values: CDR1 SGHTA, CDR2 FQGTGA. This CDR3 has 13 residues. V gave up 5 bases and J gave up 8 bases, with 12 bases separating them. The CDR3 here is CASSPGAGEKLFF. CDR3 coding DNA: TGTGCCAGCAGCCCAGGGGCTGGGGAAAAACTGTTTTTT.

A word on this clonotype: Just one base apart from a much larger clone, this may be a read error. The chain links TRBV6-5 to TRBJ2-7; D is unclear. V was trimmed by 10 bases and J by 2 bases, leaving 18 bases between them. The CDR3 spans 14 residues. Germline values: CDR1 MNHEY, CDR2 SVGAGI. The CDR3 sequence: CANTFDKMTYEQYF. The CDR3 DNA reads TGTGCCAACACTTTTGACAAGATGACCTACGAGCAGTACTTC.